The clone carrying this T cell receptor beta chain was seen only a few times. The authors obtained over 95% purity in all sorted populations. This sample stems from a study of beta chain features in type 1 diabetes. TCRB transcripts that were expressed got sequenced, as all of the isolated RNA had been reverse transcribed. The assay was immunoSEQ multiplex PCR, and TCRdb's table has in-frame clones only and misses some. The table includes around 290,000 clones, about 8% detected once. The CDR3 spans 15 residues. In germline, CDR1 is SGHDT, CDR2 YYEEEE. The ends were cut back, 2 bases at V and 2 bases at J, with 11 bases in the middle.

This chain uses TRBV5-6 with TRBJ1-5, with D uncertain. The sample comprised central memory CD4+ T cells from blood. The sequence derives from a woman aged 18-29 years in good health. The CDR3 sequence is CASSFRIFGNQPQHF. Here the CDR3 DNA reads TGTGCCAGCAGCTTCCGAATATTCGGCAATCAGCCCCAGCATTTT.